The 28 T cell receptor beta chains below all came from one sample that was sequenced in a study of early T cells in non-severe SARS-CoV-2 infection. TCRdb reprocessed the 5' RACE reads via MiXCR and lists one record per CDR3 protein. Among tens of thousands of distinct CDR3 sequences listed, 9.5% to 13% were seen once. The sequenced sample was whole blood, obtained at baseline. These receptor sequences come from an adult who was a healthcare worker with PCR-confirmed SARS-CoV-2 infection or an uninfected control (not recorded which).

V usage is TRBV3-1 and J usage is TRBJ1-2, with D possibly TRBD1 on 6 matching bases. CDR1 and CDR2 (germline): LGHDT, YNNKEL (reference sequence). The CDR3 is 14 amino acids. V lost 5 bases and J 4 bases, leaving 14 bases between the germline ends. The CDR3 protein is CASSSKFRGYGYTF. The CDR3 coding sequence is TGTGCCAGCAGCTCTAAATTCAGGGGCTATGGCTACACCTTC.

Only one count was recorded for this clonotype. This chain uses TRBV18 with TRBJ2-3, with 7 nucleotides matching TRBD1. Looked up from germline, CDR1 is KGHSH and CDR2 is LQKENI. CDR3 length: 15 amino acids. J gave up 2 bases and V 3 bases, and 5 bases lay outside the gene matches. In DNA form, the CDR3 reads TGTGCCAGCTCACCTCCGGGACAGTTCACAGATACGCAGTATTTT. Its translation is CASSPPGQFTDTQYF.

The rearrangement joins TRBV11-2 to TRBJ2-2, with 9 nucleotides matching TRBD1. The germline CDR1 and CDR2 sequences are SGHAT and FQNNGV. The CDR3 spans 15 residues. V shed 6 bases and J 4 bases; nucleotides not matched to a gene: 6. CDR3 bases: TGTGCCAGCAGGCTACAGGGGGCAGGCACCGGGGAGCTGTTTTTT. It translates to CASRLQGAGTGELFF.

V gene TRBV7-9 combines with J gene TRBJ1-4, with 7 bases that match TRBD1. Germline CDR1 reads SEHNR; CDR2 reads FQNEAQ (reference sequence). This CDR3 is 15 amino acids long. After removal of 2 bases from V and 6 bases from J, the junction contained 6 bases not matched to a gene. CDR3 sequence reads: CASSLFDRVDEKLFF. Here the CDR3 DNA reads TGTGCCAGCAGCTTATTCGACAGGGTGGATGAAAAACTGTTTTTT.

The chain recombines TRBV6-6 with TRBJ1-1; D ambiguous. Germline values: CDR1 MNHNY, CDR2 SVGAGI (reference sequence). V shed 3 bases and J shed 6 bases, with 11 bases lying between them. The CDR3 spans 13 residues. DNA of the CDR3: TGTGCCAGCAGTTATATGGGCGGAGCTGAAGCTTTCTTT. The encoded protein is CASSYMGGAEAFF.

This clonotype was counted between two and nine times. This chain connects TRBV12-5 to TRBJ2-3; D gene unclear. The CDR3 has 12 amino acids. The germline V gene encodes CDR1 LGHNT and CDR2 FRNRAP. The germline V and J ends were trimmed by 1 base and 2 bases, with 1 base remaining between them. The CDR3 nucleotides read TGTGCTAGTGGTTTGGCCACAGATACGCAGTATTTT. Translating gives CASGLATDTQYF.

The V call is TRBV27, the J call TRBJ2-7; D is possibly TRBD1 (6 bases). The ends were cut back, 6 bases at V and 3 bases at J, with 18 bases in the middle. The CDR3 covers 15 residues. Germline values: CDR1 MNHEY, CDR2 SMNVEV (reference sequence). The chain's CDR3 is CASSRNRVDLYEQYF. CDR3 bases: TGTGCCAGCAGCCGCAACAGGGTTGACCTCTACGAGCAGTACTTC.

The chain employs TRBV27 and TRBJ1-1; D unresolved. The germline gives CDR1 MNHEY, CDR2 SMNVEV (reference sequence). V shed 2 bases and J shed 9 bases, with 13 bases lying between them. The length of the CDR3 is 13 residues. The CDR3 coding sequence is TGTGCCAGCAGTTTAGTGGACGGTAGTAAAGCTTTCTTT. Amino acids: CASSLVDGSKAFF.

This clonotype has only a few counts. The rearrangement links TRBV5-4 to TRBJ1-6; the D is unclear. The germline V gene encodes CDR1 SGHNT and CDR2 YYREEE (reference sequence). This CDR3 has 14 residues. V was pared by 5 bases and J by 7 bases, with 13 bases between. As DNA, the CDR3 is TGTGCCAGCAGTCGCAGCCAGCAGAATTCACCCCTCCACTTT. This sequence encodes CASSRSQQNSPLHF.

The chain is built from TRBV6-2 or TRBV6-3 and TRBJ2-5, with 13 nucleotides matching TRBD2. The germline CDR1 and CDR2 sequences are MNHEY and SVGEGT. With V trimmed by 6 bases and J by 5 bases, 12 bases remained unmatched. The CDR3 extends over 17 amino acids. The DNA of the CDR3 is TGTGCCAGCAGACCCCTCACTAGCGGGGGGGCGACGGAGACCCAGTACTTC. This sequence encodes CASRPLTSGGATETQYF.

The chain recombines TRBV12-3 or TRBV12-4 with TRBJ2-3; D unclear. This CDR3 has 12 amino acids. Trimming shortened V by 7 bases and J by 2 bases, and 7 bases separated the two germline ends. In DNA form, the CDR3 reads TGTGCCAGCACACAAAACACAGATACGCAGTATTTT. Residues: CASTQNTDTQYF.

This clonotype turned up a few times. Mismatch with germline at one junction end may stem from a read error. J is TRBJ1-4 and V is TRBV7-8, with 8 bases matching TRBD1. CDR1 SGHVS and CDR2 FQNEAQ come from the germline V gene. The CDR3 contains 15 residues. CDR3 bases: TGTGCCAGCAGCTTTTACAGGGGGGAGAGCGAAAAACTGTCTTTT. Translated, it gives CASSFYRGESEKLSF.

This clonotype was found a few times. This chain connects TRBV3-1 to TRBJ2-1; D unclear. Germline V gene data show CDR1 as LGHDT and CDR2 as YNNKEL (reference sequence). Between the trimmed V and J ends, which lost 1 base and 10 bases, there was a span of 14 bases. The length of the CDR3 is 14 residues. The CDR3 region is CASSQGARQGEQFF. The CDR3 bases are TGTGCCAGCAGCCAAGGCGCCAGACAAGGCGAGCAGTTCTTC.

The chain is built from TRBV29-1 and TRBJ1-1; D is perhaps TRBD1 (6 bases). V shed 8 bases and J shed 5 bases, with 21 bases lying between them. There are 14 residues in the CDR3. The germline V gene has CDR1 SQVTM and CDR2 ANQGSEA. As DNA, the CDR3 is TGCAGCCCTGCGGGGAGCGAGGGGGGAACTGAAGCTTTCTTT. Residues: CSPAGSEGGTEAFF.

The sample holds many counts of this clonotype. This rearrangement joins TRBV2 to TRBJ2-7; D is possibly TRBD1 (5 bases). The ends were cut back, 2 bases at V and 7 bases at J, with 9 bases in the middle. Germline V CDR1 and CDR2: SNHLY, FYNNEI. CDR3 length: 12 residues. The CDR3 DNA reads as TGTGCCAGCAGTGAATTGGGGCAGGAGCAGTACTTC. This translates into CASSELGQEQYF. Using reference TRBV2 and TRBJ2-7 for the parts outside the CDR3, the full variable domain is EPEVTQTPSHQVTQMGQEVILRCVPISNHLYFYWYRQILGQKVEFLVSFYNNEISEKSEIFDDQFSVERPDGSNFTLKIRSTKLEDSAMYFCASSELGQEQYFGPGTRLTVT.

The CDR3 nucleotides read TGTGCCAGCAGTGAGGGGCTCGCCACAGATACGCAGTATTTT. Protein: CASSEGLATDTQYF. V and J are TRBV6-1 and TRBJ2-3, with D possibly TRBD1 on 5 matching bases. V lost 3 bases to trimming and J lost 2 bases, with 9 bases between them. The CDR3 sequence is 14 residues long. The V gene's germline CDR1 is MNHNS and CDR2 SASEGT.

This clonotype turned up a few times. The chain joins TRBV5-4 to TRBJ1-2, with unresolved D. There are 12 residues in the CDR3. Germline CDR1 SGHNT, CDR2 YYREEE (reference sequence). V was clipped by 0 bases and J by 2 bases, with 2 bases between them. This CDR3 is CASSLDNYGYTF. The CDR3 DNA reads as TGTGCCAGCAGCTTGGACAACTATGGCTACACCTTC. The whole variable domain, remainder taken from reference TRBV5-4 and TRBJ1-2, is ETGVTQSPTHLIKTRGQQVTLRCSSQSGHNTVSWYQQALGQGPQFIFQYYREEENGRGNFPPRFSGLQFPNYSSELNVNALELDDSALYLCASSLDNYGYTFGSGTRLTVV.

V gene TRBV11-2 combines with J gene TRBJ2-1; TRBD2 matches at 9 bases. J lost 2 bases, V lost 2 bases, and 7 bases had no gene match. There are 17 residues in the CDR3. Germline assignment: CDR1 SGHAT and CDR2 FQNNGV. The CDR3 bases are TGTGCCAGCAGCTTATTGCGTAGCGGGGGCCCCTACAATGAGCAGTTCTTC. Amino acid sequence: CASSLLRSGGPYNEQFF.

The sample holds a few counts of this clonotype. The rearrangement links TRBV30 to TRBJ2-3; TRBD1 might be the D (6 bases). V gave up 2 bases and J gave up 0 bases, with 15 bases separating them. The CDR3 consists of 16 residues. The germline gives CDR1 GTSNPN, CDR2 SVGIG (reference sequence). In nucleotides, the CDR3 is TGTGCCTGGAGTATCCCCCGGGACATAAGCACAGATACGCAGTATTTT. Its translation: CAWSIPRDISTDTQYF.

In its sample, this clonotype was seen many times. The chain has TRBV4-2 and TRBJ1-2; maybe TRBD1 (5 bases). The germline CDR1 and CDR2 sequences are LGHNA and YNFKEQ. This CDR3 spans 17 amino acids. V lost 3 bases, J lost 4 bases, and 21 bases lay in between. The CDR3 loop is CASSQSPRRDAVYGYTF. CDR3 DNA: TGTGCCAGCAGCCAGTCCCCTCGTCGGGACGCAGTCTATGGCTACACCTTC.

There are many counts of this clonotype. The V call is TRBV20-1, the J call TRBJ1-1; TRBD1 might be the D (5 bases). Deletions cut 7 bases from V and 1 base from J, with 19 bases between. Germline V gives CDR1 DFQATT, CDR2 SNEGSKA (reference sequence). The CDR3 sequence is 15 residues long. The CDR3 protein is CSGIKGRQGNTEAFF. The CDR3 DNA is TGCAGTGGTATAAAGGGGCGGCAGGGGAACACTGAAGCTTTCTTT.

The chain is built from TRBV5-1 and TRBJ2-7, with D maybe TRBD1 (7 bases). Deletions cut 0 bases from V and 0 bases from J, with 10 bases between. Germline lookup yields CDR1 SGHRS and CDR2 YFSETQ. This CDR3 has 15 amino acids. CDR3 nucleotides: TGCGCCAGCAGCTTGGCGGGGGACAGCTCCTACGAGCAGTACTTC. It encodes CASSLAGDSSYEQYF.

V gene TRBV12-3 or TRBV12-4 combines with J gene TRBJ1-2; 8 nucleotides match TRBD1. After removal of 5 bases from V and 7 bases from J, the junction contained 9 bases not matched to a gene. The length of the CDR3 is 14 residues. The DNA of the CDR3 is TGTGCCAGCAGTCCCCCGACAGGGGAGGCTGGCTACACCTTC. Amino acid sequence: CASSPPTGEAGYTF.

This clonotype was seen repeatedly, ten times or more. In nucleotides, the CDR3 is TGTGCCACCAGCAGTCAGGGGATGAACACTGAAGCTTTCTTT. Protein: CATSSQGMNTEAFF. The chain is built from TRBV15 and TRBJ1-1, with D perhaps TRBD1 (6 bases). Looked up from germline, CDR1 is LNHNV and CDR2 is YYDKDF (reference sequence). The CDR3 loop spans 14 amino acids. Trimming cost V 3 bases and J 0 bases, with 8 bases left between them.

This clonotype has a count of ten or more. The chain couples TRBV29-1 to TRBJ1-1; D remains ambiguous. Between the trimmed V and J ends, which lost 4 bases and 5 bases, there was a span of 8 bases. CDR3 length: 11 amino acids. Per the germline V gene, CDR1 is SQVTM and CDR2 is ANQGSEA. CDR3 sequence reads: CSVVQATEAFF. CDR3 in DNA: TGCAGCGTTGTCCAGGCGACTGAAGCTTTCTTT.

This clonotype was counted ten times or more. This chain joins TRBV11-2 and TRBJ2-3; tentative D call: TRBD2 (5 bases). Germline V gene data show CDR1 as SGHAT and CDR2 as FQNNGV. Between the trimmed V and J ends, which lost 1 base and 7 bases, there was a span of 15 bases. This CDR3 contains 15 residues. CDR3 amino acids: CASSLGGQEVHTQYF. The CDR3 DNA sequence: TGTGCCAGCAGCTTAGGTGGCCAGGAGGTCCATACGCAGTATTTT.

The genes are TRBV11-2 and TRBJ2-3; 9 bases fit TRBD2. Germline-derived CDR1 and CDR2 are SGHAT and FQNNGV. Losses at the gene ends were 5 bases for V and 2 bases for J; bases not matched to a gene: 11. The CDR3 spans 17 residues. The CDR3 DNA reads as TGTGCCAGCAGCCTGACTCGACTAGCGGAGATCACAGATACGCAGTATTTT. Translation: CASSLTRLAEITDTQYF.

The genes are TRBV11-2 and TRBJ2-5; D is unresolved. CDR3 size: 14 residues. The germline CDR1 and CDR2 sequences are SGHAT and FQNNGV. The ends were cut back, 6 bases at V and 4 bases at J, with 15 bases in the middle. CDR3 amino acids: CASSPPFSPETQYF. The DNA of the CDR3 is TGTGCCAGCAGTCCCCCCTTTTCACCAGAGACCCAGTACTTC.